A selection of T cell receptor beta chains follows, all from one sample in a study of blood T cell repertoires in COVID-19. Some clones are missing from TCRdb's copy, which holds only in-frame ones; the method was immunoSEQ multiplex PCR. The table has tens of thousands of clones, 75% to 85% seen once. What was sequenced was peripheral blood. These receptor sequences come from a human donor in a cohort sampled during active COVID-19. Both conserved end residues are part of each CDR3. D genes are given only for firm matches. Clone size, where shown, is once, few, many, or a class for clones that have expanded.

NA,TRBJ2-7,TRBD1,TRBV6-4,TGTGCCAGCAAGGGGGCAGGGCTTTGCTACGAGCAGTACTTC,CASKGAGLCYEQYF
NA,TRBJ1-6,NA,TRBV12-5,TGTGCTAGTGGGCCAGGGGATTATAATTCACCCCTCCACTTT,CASGPGDYNSPLHF
NA,TRBJ2-3,TRBD2,TRBV4-3,TGCGCCAGCAGCCAAGATGAGGCTAGCGGATCTACGCAGTATTTT,CASSQDEASGSTQYF
NA,TRBJ2-4,TRBD2,TRBV6-6,TGTGCCAGCAGTACCGGACTAGCGGCAGCCAAAAACATTCAGTACTTC,CASSTGLAAAKNIQYF
NA,TRBJ2-7,NA,TRBV3-1/TRBV3-2,TGTGCCAGCAGCCAAGACTGGCCCCAGGCAACCTACGAGCAGTACTTC,CASSQDWPQATYEQYF
NA,TRBJ2-2,TRBD1,TRBV9,TGTGCCAGCAGCGTAGGGCCTGGGACAGGGGGTTCCACCGGGGAGCTGTTTTTT,CASSVGPGTGGSTGELFF
NA,TRBJ2-3,NA,TRBV5-1,TGCGCCAGCAGCTTGGCCGGGTTGCCAGGGGATACGCAGTATTTT,CASSLAGLPGDTQYF
once,TRBJ1-6,NA,TRBV6-5,TGTGCCAGCAGTTCTGTCGACGGCGGTTATAATTCACCCCTCCACTTT,CASSSVDGGYNSPLHF
NA,TRBJ1-2,NA,TRBV28,TGTGCCAGCAGTGCGGACACTGCGAGGGGCTACACCTTC,CASSADTARGYTF
NA,TRBJ2-3,NA,TRBV10-3,TGTGCCATCAGTGAGGCGCTCCGCACAGATACGCAGTATTTT,CAISEALRTDTQYF
NA,TRBJ2-3,TRBD2,TRBV5-1,TGCGCCAGCAGCTTGGGACTAGCGGGCTCAGATACGCAGTATTTT,CASSLGLAGSDTQYF
NA,TRBJ1-5,NA,TRBV21-1,TGTGCCAGCAGCAAAGCAAGAGACAGGGAACCGTATAGCAATCAGCCCCAGCATTTT,CASSKARDREPYSNQPQHF
NA,TRBJ2-5,TRBD1,TRBV7-2,TGTGCCAGCAGCCCCGGACAGGGGGGACGGGAGACCCAGTACTTC,CASSPGQGGRETQYF
NA,TRBJ2-3,NA,TRBV5-1,TGCGCCAGCAGCTTGGGTTTCGGGACAGATACGCAGTATTTT,CASSLGFGTDTQYF
NA,TRBJ1-2,NA,TRBV9,TGTGCCAGCAGCGTGCAGCGAAACTATGGCTACACCTTC,CASSVQRNYGYTF
NA,TRBJ1-2,NA,TRBV19,TGTGCCAGTAGTCCAGATCCCTTATACGGCCTAGGCTATGGCTACACCTTC,CASSPDPLYGLGYGYTF
once,TRBJ2-5,NA,TRBV10-3,TGTGCCATCAGTACTCCTTCTCGAGAGACCCAGTACTTC,CAISTPSRETQYF
many,TRBJ2-3,TRBD2,TRBV9,TGTGCCAGCAGCACCGGACTAGCGGTTAGCACAGATACGCAGTATTTT,CASSTGLAVSTDTQYF
NA,TRBJ1-2,TRBD1,TRBV7-2,TGTGCCAGCAGCTTGGGCAGGGGGAACTATGGCTACACCTTC,CASSLGRGNYGYTF
NA,TRBJ1-1,NA,TRBV18,TGTGCCAGCTCGCACGGGGAGAACACTGAAGCTTTCTTT,CASSHGENTEAFF
NA,TRBJ2-7,TRBD1,TRBV10-1,TGCGCCAGCAGCGAGGGACAGACCGTCTCCTACGAGCAGTACTTC,CASSEGQTVSYEQYF
NA,TRBJ2-3,TRBD2,TRBV5-1,TGCGCCAGCAGCTTACAACCCACTAGCGGGGGTGGCGCAGATACGCAGTATTTT,CASSLQPTSGGGADTQYF
NA,TRBJ1-5,NA,TRBV15,TGTGCCACCAGCAGAGATGTCACCGTCGGGGGGCCCCAGCATTTT,CATSRDVTVGGPQHF
NA,TRBJ1-5,TRBD1,TRBV7-2,TGTGCCAGCAGCCCTCCGGGACAGACCCAGCCCCAGCATTTT,CASSPPGQTQPQHF
few,TRBJ2-7,TRBD1,TRBV2,TGTGCCAGCAGAGGACAGGCCCCCTACGAGCAGTACTTC,CASRGQAPYEQYF
NA,TRBJ2-5,TRBD1,TRBV19,TGTGCCAGTTCAGGGGGCCAAGAGACCCAGTACTTC,CASSGGQETQYF
NA,TRBJ2-5,TRBD1,TRBV6-2/TRBV6-3,TGTGCCAGCAGCCCACCCGGACAGGGCGCGGAAGAGACCCAGTACTTC,CASSPPGQGAEETQYF
once,TRBJ2-3,TRBD2,TRBV10-1,TGCGCCAGCAGTCCGGCTAGCGGGGGGCCCCCGCAGACGCAGTATTTT,CASSPASGGPPQTQYF
NA,TRBJ2-2,NA,TRBV9,TGTGCCAGCAGCGTAGGAGGGGGCGGGGCCGGGGAGCTGTTTTTT,CASSVGGGGAGELFF
NA,TRBJ1-4,NA,TRBV10-3,TGTGCCATCAAGGGGGATAATAATGAAAAACTGTTTTTT,CAIKGDNNEKLFF